Included here is one TCR beta chain sequence, with context. Produced via immunoSEQ multiplex PCR; TCRdb's table is partial and in-frame only. The data show fewer than 650,000 clones, with around 76% seen just once and about 12% held by the top ten. This sample was taken from a study of shared clonotypes between healthy human individuals. On the study more broadly: Donors, aged 18 to 49, were a couple of women and three men.

Every contributor of samples was a Caucasian grown-up residing in Nashville, Tennessee. V was pared by 4 bases and J by 1 base, with 6 bases of the junction left unmatched. Germline lookup yields CDR1 SGHAT and CDR2 FQNNGV. The CDR3 is 15 residues long. This chain uses TRBV11-2 with TRBJ1-1; TRBD1 aligns across 7 bases. This sequence was found in a woman in her thirties or forties in good health. Some clones in this sample may be carry-over from other donors' samples. Sequencing used PBMCs. CDR3 bases: TGTGCCAGCAGCTCCCCCGGGACAGCGAACACTGAAGCTTTCTTT. Its protein is CASSSPGTANTEAFF.